This is a list of T cell receptor beta chains from one sample in a study of shared clonotypes between healthy human individuals. Produced via immunoSEQ multiplex PCR; TCRdb's table is partial and in-frame only. Altogether around 2,000,000 clones are present, 85% to 95% being singletons, with the ten largest covering 0.9% to 1.4%. The specimen was naive CD8+ T cells sorted from blood. The receptors derive from a man younger than 35 in good health. Both conserved end residues are part of each CDR3.

V	CDR3
TRBV5-4	CASSVTSGGGSYEQYF
TRBV27	CATRPGSGMGEQYF
TRBV28	CASSPEGQGDYEQYF
TRBV7-2	CASSYTGGYTEAFF
TRBV27	CASSALAGVAEQYF
TRBV28	CASSFVNQPQHF
TRBV5-4	CASSLGQSSSYEQYF
TRBV13	CASSFWIDEQYF
TRBV7-2	CASSASWASASYEQYF
TRBV7-7	CASSLSWDGNTGELFF
TRBV5-6	CASSLDRVGNYGYTF
TRBV9	CASSVGRNTDTQYF
TRBV4-1	CASSQEGGANYGYTF
TRBV5-6	CASSSTSGRMGEQYF
TRBV2	CASGGHNSPLHF
TRBV6-5	CASSYGDSTNYGYTF
TRBV9	CASSVGGAVYEQYF
TRBV11-2	CASTFGFGGDGTYEQYF
TRBV6-5	CASSLTGQGYEQYF
TRBV6-5	CASSVALKEAQYF
TRBV11-2	CASSPSPLTGTGGFDEQYF
TRBV6-1	CASSGWTMLDTEAFF
TRBV15	CATSRDTLAEGDEQFF
TRBV5-1	CASSLEGYGYEQYF
TRBV2	CASRETGDSNQPQHF
TRBV28	CASDRSNQPQHF
TRBV9	CASSVDGGSGNTIYF
TRBV18	CASSPRSGDGNEQFF
TRBV6-4	CASSASVVYNEQFF
TRBV6-1	CASSPGGYEQYF
TRBV27	CASTLTGLALDTQYF
TRBV7-2	CASSPLGGFGNQPQHF
TRBV4-3	CASSQVGGALAYEQYF
TRBV11-2	CASTQEGALVEKLFF
TRBV6-5	CASSYSSGEIYNEQFF
TRBV9	CASSGSGRDGDEQFF
TRBV10-2	CASSEEDRLANYGYTF
TRBV18	CASSPEGVMDYGYTF